Reported below is one T cell receptor (beta chain). As yet, its antigen is unknown. The entry originates in a study of post-analysis software for immune sequencing data. Study results and limitations: There were roughly 5 TRBV segments more frequent in patients than controls, and TRBV5-6, TRBV5-1 and TRBV20-1 were among them. Strong same-batch co-clustering of samples appeared with F measure clustering. Multiple sclerosis was associated with a significant reduction in normalized Chao1 diversity relative to controls.

Unique molecular identifiers featured in each of the TCR beta cDNA libraries. Between about 0.95 and 11 million T cells gave rise to roughly 0.5 million cDNA molecules. Using its own MiXCR run on the PCR reads, TCRdb lists one record per CDR3 protein. The sample gives approximately 660,000 distinct CDR3 sequences, 59% of which show up once; about 11% is in the top ten. Germline CDR1 and CDR2: MNHEY and SVGEGT. The CDR3 is 15 amino acids. Between the trimmed V and J ends, which lost 7 bases and 5 bases, there was a span of 20 bases. The sample comprised blood. This chain connects TRBV6-2 or TRBV6-3 to TRBJ2-5; either TRBD1 or TRBD2 may supply D (5 bases each). This clonotype was sampled from a girl between 2 and 10 years old with multiple sclerosis. The DNA for the CDR3 is TGTGCCAGCATTAGGAACCCGGGGCGGCGGGAGACCCAGTACTTC. Translation: CASIRNPGRRETQYF.